Shown below are 18 T cell receptor beta chains from a single sample sequenced in a study of CD8 T cells in Susac syndrome. Random hexamers served to reverse transcribe roughly 0.5 to 1 ug RNA. TCRdb processed the immunoSEQ multiplex PCR reads anew with MiXCR; each CDR3 protein has one entry. Of under 200,000 distinct CDR3 sequences in the sample, about 94% were seen once. Sequencing input: CD4+ T cells from PBMCs. The receptors here all came from a human donor with Susac syndrome.

The rearrangement links TRBV5-4 to TRBJ2-5, with TRBD2 identical over 10 bases. This CDR3 is 16 amino acids long. Trimming at V came to 0 bases and at J to 4 bases, leaving 6 bases not matched to a gene. The germline gives CDR1 SGHNT, CDR2 YYREEE (reference sequence). DNA for the CDR3: TGTGCCAGCAGCTTGGAGCGGGGGGGCAGGGTAGAGACCCAGTACTTC. Residues: CASSLERGGRVETQYF.

The chain uses TRBV29-1 and TRBJ2-3; D possibly matches TRBD1 or TRBD2 (5 bases each). Per the germline V gene, CDR1 is SQVTM and CDR2 is ANQGSEA. Trimming left V 0 bases short and J 10 bases short, with 11 bases between. This CDR3 is 12 amino acids long. CDR3 bases: TGCAGCGTTGAAGATCCGGGGCCTTCGCAGTATTTT. Translating gives CSVEDPGPSQYF.

This chain joins TRBV5-1 and TRBJ1-2; maybe TRBD1 (6 bases). The V end lost 1 base, the J end lost 4 bases, and 11 bases lay between the germline ends. Per the germline V gene, CDR1 is SGHRS and CDR2 is YFSETQ. The CDR3 has 14 amino acids. CDR3 sequence: CASSLWGRGYGYTF. CDR3 in DNA: TGCGCCAGCAGCTTGTGGGGCAGGGGCTATGGCTACACCTTC. The full variable domain, rest sourced from reference TRBV5-1 and TRBJ1-2, is KAGVTQTPRYLIKTRGQQVTLSCSPISGHRSVSWYQQTPGQGLQFLFEYFSETQRNKGNFPGRFSGRQFSNSRSEMNVSTLELGDSALYLCASSLWGRGYGYTFGSGTRLTVV.

The V call is TRBV21-1, the J call TRBJ2-7. TRBV21-1 is tagged as a pseudogene. This CDR3 is built from 13 residues. CDR3 loop: CASSRGGAYEQYF. CDR3 bases: TGTGCCAGCTCTCGAGGAGGGGCCTACGAGCAGTACTTC.

V and J are TRBV6-5 and TRBJ1-3; D uncertain. From germline, CDR1 is MNHEY and CDR2 SVGAGI. V dropped 9 bases and J dropped 0 bases, with 6 bases sitting between them. This CDR3 has 12 amino acids. CDR3 loop: CASRNSGNTIYF. CDR3 DNA sequence: TGTGCCAGTCGGAACTCTGGAAACACCATATATTTT.

The chain is built from TRBV29-1 and TRBJ2-2; 8 nucleotides match TRBD1. This CDR3 region has 13 residues. V dropped 6 bases and J dropped 0; count of bases not matched to a gene: 0. The germline CDR1 and CDR2 sequences are SQVTM and ANQGSEA. This CDR3 is CSVTGANTGELFF. CDR3 DNA sequence: TGCAGCGTGACAGGGGCGAACACCGGGGAGCTGTTTTTT.

This chain links TRBV7-6 with TRBJ1-5, with TRBD1 identical over 9 bases. CDR1 SGHVS and CDR2 FNYEAQ come from the germline V gene. The CDR3 is made up of 17 amino acids. V gave up 4 bases and J gave up 0 bases; unmatched junction bases: 7. CDR3 amino acids: CASSSGTGPYSNQPQHF. The CDR3 DNA reads TGTGCCAGCAGCTCCGGGACAGGGCCATATAGCAATCAGCCCCAGCATTTT.

The chain joins TRBV29-1 to TRBJ2-7; TRBD1 matches 8 bases. J was trimmed by 0 bases and V by 1 base; bases with no gene match: 2. The CDR3 runs to 14 residues. In germline, CDR1 is SQVTM, CDR2 ANQGSEA. The CDR3 spells CSVEVTGGSYEQYF. The CDR3 nucleotides read TGCAGCGTTGAAGTCACAGGGGGCTCCTACGAGCAGTACTTC.

The chain links TRBV20-1 to TRBJ2-7; 8 bases match TRBD1. CDR1 is DFQATT and CDR2 is SNEGSKA in the germline V gene (reference sequence). V shed 3 bases and J 3 bases; nucleotides not matched to a gene: 7. CDR3 length: 14 amino acids. Here the CDR3 reads CSASPGQAYYEQYF. The CDR3 nucleotides are TGCAGTGCTAGTCCGGGACAGGCCTACTACGAGCAGTACTTC.

The V gene is TRBV3-1, the J gene TRBJ2-5; D is unresolved. Germline V gene sequence: CDR1 LGHDT, CDR2 YNNKEL (reference sequence). The germline V and J ends were trimmed by 0 bases and 6 bases, with 17 bases remaining between them. This CDR3 is 16 amino acids long. CDR3 nucleotides: TGTGCCAGCAGCCAAGAAGCCACTCCGGTGGGGAAGACCCAGTACTTC. Its protein product is CASSQEATPVGKTQYF.

This chain uses TRBV5-4 with TRBJ2-7; D is undetermined. Trimming removed 2 bases at V and 2 bases at J, with 11 bases between. CDR3 size: 14 residues. Germline values: CDR1 SGHNT, CDR2 YYREEE (reference sequence). Here the CDR3 reads CASSFGAVAYEQYF. CDR3 sequence (DNA): TGTGCCAGCAGCTTCGGCGCCGTAGCCTACGAGCAGTACTTC.

This chain uses TRBV11-3 with TRBJ2-7, with TRBD2 as a possible D gene (5 bases). The CDR3 has 12 amino acids. Germline-derived CDR1 and CDR2 are SGHNT and YENEEA. The V gene lost 5 bases and the J gene lost 7 bases, with 12 bases spanning the gap. The CDR3 sequence: CASSVHGGEQYF. The DNA of the CDR3 is TGTGCCAGCAGCGTACATGGCGGGGAGCAGTACTTC.

The rearrangement uses TRBV7-2 and TRBJ2-7; the D gene is possibly TRBD1 (5 bases). The V end lost 6 bases, the J end lost 2 bases, and 17 bases lay between the germline ends. CDR1 SGHTA and CDR2 FQGNSA come from the germline V gene. The CDR3 consists of 15 residues. The CDR3 DNA sequence: TGTGCCAGCAGTTTCATTCAGGGCAGAGCCTACGAGCAGTACTTC. This gives the protein CASSFIQGRAYEQYF. The full variable domain, completed using reference TRBV7-2 and TRBJ2-7, is GAGVSQSPSNKVTEKGKDVELRCDPISGHTALYWYRQSLGQGLEFLIYFQGNSAPDKSGLPSDRFSAERTGGSVSTLTIQRTQQEDSAVYLCASSFIQGRAYEQYFGPGTRLTVT.

The chain carries TRBV5-6 and TRBJ2-1; D possibly matches TRBD1 or TRBD2 (5 bases each). Looked up from germline, CDR1 is SGHDT and CDR2 is YYEEEE. The CDR3 covers 15 residues. Trimming removed 4 bases from V and 2 bases from J, with 13 bases in between. CDR3 region: CASSTGTVPYNEQFF. CDR3 in DNA: TGTGCCAGCAGCACCGGGACCGTGCCCTACAATGAGCAGTTCTTC.

V usage is TRBV27 and J usage is TRBJ1-1, with D unclear. Between the trimmed V and J ends, which lost 7 bases and 5 bases, there was a span of 11 bases. This CDR3 region has 12 residues. Per germline, CDR1 MNHEY and CDR2 SMNVEV (reference sequence). In DNA, the CDR3 is TGTGCCAGCATCGAAGAAGAGACTGAAGCTTTCTTT. Protein product: CASIEEETEAFF.

The CDR3 DNA reads as TGTGCCTGGAGTGCCTGGACGCGGATAAGGAGGGAGCTGTTTTTT. It specifies CAWSAWTRIRRELFF. The J gene is TRBJ2-2, the V gene TRBV30; D not resolved. The CDR3 totals 15 residues. The V gene lost 1 base and the J gene lost 9 bases, with 18 bases spanning the gap. CDR1 GTSNPN and CDR2 SVGIG come from the germline V gene (reference sequence).

A word on this clonotype: It is likely a read error, because the conserved phenylalanine at the end of the CDR3 is missing. The chain recombines TRBV29-1 with TRBJ2-1; 10 positions agree with TRBD2. Looked up from germline, CDR1 is SQVTM and CDR2 is ANQGSEA. There are 13 residues in the CDR3. Losses at the gene ends were 6 bases for V and 8 bases for J; bases not matched to a gene: 7. In nucleotides, the CDR3 is TGCAGCGTGAGGGGACTAGCGAGCGATGAGCAGTTCTTG. Its translation: CSVRGLASDEQFL.

J is TRBJ1-5 and V is TRBV7-9, with 8 bases matching TRBD1. The CDR3 totals 15 residues. Trimming at V came to 3 bases and at J to 0 bases, leaving 1 base not matched to a gene. CDR1 and CDR2 (germline): SEHNR, FQNEAQ (reference sequence). DNA of the CDR3: TGTGCCAGCAGCTTTGGACAGGGTAGCAATCAGCCCCAGCATTTT. It specifies CASSFGQGSNQPQHF.